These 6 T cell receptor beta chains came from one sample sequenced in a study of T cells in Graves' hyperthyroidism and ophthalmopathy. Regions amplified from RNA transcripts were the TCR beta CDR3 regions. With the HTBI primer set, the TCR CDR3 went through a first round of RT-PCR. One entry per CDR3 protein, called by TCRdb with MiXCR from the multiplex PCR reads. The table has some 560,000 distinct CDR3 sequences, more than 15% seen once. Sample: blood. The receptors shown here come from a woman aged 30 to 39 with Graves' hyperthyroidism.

The chain's CDR3 is CASSPLPGSLNTEAFF. The CDR3 nucleotides are TGCGCCAGCAGCCCCCTTCCTGGGTCCCTGAACACTGAAGCTTTCTTT. The chain has TRBV4-1 and TRBJ1-1; D uncertain. The germline V gene has CDR1 MGHRA and CDR2 YSYEKL. V was cut by 4 bases and J by 0 bases, with 15 bases left in between. The CDR3 is 16 amino acids.

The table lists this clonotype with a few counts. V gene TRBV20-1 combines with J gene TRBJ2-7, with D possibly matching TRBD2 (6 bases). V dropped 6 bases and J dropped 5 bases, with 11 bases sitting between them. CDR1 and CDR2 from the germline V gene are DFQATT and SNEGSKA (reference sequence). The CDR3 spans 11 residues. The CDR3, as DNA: TGCAGTGCATGGCGGGGCGACGAGCAGTACTTC. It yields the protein CSAWRGDEQYF.

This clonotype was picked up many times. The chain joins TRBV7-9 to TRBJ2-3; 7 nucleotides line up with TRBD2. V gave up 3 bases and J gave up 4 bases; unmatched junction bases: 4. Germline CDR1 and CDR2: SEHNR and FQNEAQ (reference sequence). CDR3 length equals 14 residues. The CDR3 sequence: CASSFREDPDTQYF. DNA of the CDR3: TGTGCCAGCAGCTTTCGGGAGGACCCAGATACGCAGTATTTT.

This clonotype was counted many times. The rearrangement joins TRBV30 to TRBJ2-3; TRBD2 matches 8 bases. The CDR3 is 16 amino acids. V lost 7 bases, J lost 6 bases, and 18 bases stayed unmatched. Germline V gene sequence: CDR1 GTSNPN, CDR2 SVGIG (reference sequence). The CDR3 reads CALEVFVVSGGDTQYF. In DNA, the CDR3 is TGTGCCTTGGAGGTTTTTGTGGTGTCGGGAGGGGATACGCAGTATTTT.

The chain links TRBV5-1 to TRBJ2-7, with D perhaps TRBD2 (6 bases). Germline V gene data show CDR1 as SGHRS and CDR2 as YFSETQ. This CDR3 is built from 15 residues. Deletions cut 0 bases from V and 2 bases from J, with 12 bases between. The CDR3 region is CASSLGGTATYEQYF. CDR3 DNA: TGCGCCAGCAGCTTGGGCGGGACGGCAACCTACGAGCAGTACTTC.

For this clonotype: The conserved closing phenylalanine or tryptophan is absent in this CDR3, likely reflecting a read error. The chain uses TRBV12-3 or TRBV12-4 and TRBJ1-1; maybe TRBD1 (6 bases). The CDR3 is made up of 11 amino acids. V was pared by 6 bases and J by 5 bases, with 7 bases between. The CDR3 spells CASSQGTEAFL. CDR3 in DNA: TGTGCCAGCAGCCAGGGGACTGAAGCTTTCCTT.